A selection of T cell receptor beta chains follows, all from one sample in a study of graft-versus-host responses after intestinal transplantation. Their antigen targets remain unknown. Produced via immunoSEQ multiplex PCR; TCRdb's table is partial and in-frame only. In the table there are 85,000 to 90,000 clones, roughly four fifths of which are singletons. The source material was unstimulated CD8+ T cells sorted from spleen or lymph node cells, sampled before intestinal transplant. The receptors were sampled from a human donor who received an intestinal transplant. Both conserved end residues are part of each CDR3. D genes are given only for firm matches. Clone size appears in some rows only: once, few, many, or a class for an expanded clone.

clone size	D gene	V gene	J gene	CDR3 DNA	CDR3 protein
.	TRBD2	TRBV2	TRBJ2-5	TGTGCCAGCAGGAAGGGTAGCGGGGGGGCAGAGACCCAGTACTTC	CASRKGSGGAETQYF
.	.	TRBV27	TRBJ1-5	TGTGCCAGCAGTTCCTATGGAAAACCACTCCCATGGGGGTTTAGCAATCAGCCCCAGCATTTT	CASSSYGKPLPWGFSNQPQHF
.	.	TRBV4-1	TRBJ1-2	TGCGCCAGCAGCCGTCGAGGGGTGCAGACCCTTGGCTACACCTTC	CASSRRGVQTLGYTF
.	TRBD1	TRBV5-1	TRBJ2-7	TGCGCCAGCAGCTTAGGGGACAGTTTTTACGAGCAGTACTTC	CASSLGDSFYEQYF
.	.	TRBV7-6	TRBJ1-2	TGTGCCAGCAGCCCCCCCGACGGCTATGGCTACACCTTC	CASSPPDGYGYTF
.	.	TRBV7-8	TRBJ2-1	TGTGCCAGCAGCTTGCCTAGCGACTACAATGAGCAGTTCTTC	CASSLPSDYNEQFF
.	.	TRBV4-1	TRBJ1-1	TGCGCCAGCAACGGGAACACTGAAGCTTTCTTT	CASNGNTEAFF
once	.	TRBV27	TRBJ1-1	TGTGCCAGCGGGGAGGCAGGAAGGCCCGAAGCTTTCTTT	CASGEAGRPEAFF
.	.	TRBV7-7	TRBJ2-3	TGTGCTAGCAGCCTTGAAATCACAGATACGCAGTATTTT	CASSLEITDTQYF
.	.	TRBV7-9	TRBJ1-2	TGTGCCAGCAGCTTATCTGTTGATTATGGCTACACCTTC	CASSLSVDYGYTF
.	TRBD1	TRBV14	TRBJ2-1	TGTGCCAGCAGCCAACGACCGGGACAGGGTATCGGTGAGCAGTTCTTC	CASSQRPGQGIGEQFF
.	TRBD1	TRBV5-1	TRBJ1-1	TGCGCCAGCAGCTCCTGGGACAGGGCGAACACTGAAGCTTTCTTT	CASSSWDRANTEAFF
.	.	TRBV5-1	TRBJ2-7	TGCGCCAGCAGCTCCGACCCCGGGACGTACGAGCAGTACTTC	CASSSDPGTYEQYF
.	TRBD2	TRBV7-2	TRBJ2-7	TGTGCCAGCAGCCTCTTTCTAGAGGGAGGGATGGACGAGCAGTACTTC	CASSLFLEGGMDEQYF
few	.	TRBV7-6	TRBJ2-2	TGTGCCAGCAGCTTAGTAGGGGGAACCGGGGAGCTGTTTTTT	CASSLVGGTGELFF
.	TRBD1	TRBV6-1	TRBJ2-7	TGTGCCAGCAGTGAATACCACAGGGGGCGCCGTTCCTACGAGCAGTACTTC	CASSEYHRGRRSYEQYF
.	.	TRBV9	TRBJ1-5	TGTGCCAGCAGCGCAGATAGTAGCAATCAGCCCCAGCATTTT	CASSADSSNQPQHF
.	TRBD2	TRBV29-1	TRBJ2-5	TGCAGCGTTGAGTTGGGACTAGCCATAGAGACCCAGTACTTC	CSVELGLAIETQYF
few	.	TRBV4-1	TRBJ1-5	TGCGCCAGCAGCCTACCAGCCTCTCAGCCCCAGCATTTT	CASSLPASQPQHF
.	.	TRBV7-9	TRBJ2-6	TGTGCCAGCAGCCGAGCGCGCTTTCCACTCTCTGGGGCCAACGTCCTGACTTTC	CASSRARFPLSGANVLTF
.	TRBD2	TRBV7-9	TRBJ2-1	TGTGCCAGCAGCTTACAGCGGGGGGGTATGGATGAGCAGTTCTTC	CASSLQRGGMDEQFF
.	.	TRBV6-5	TRBJ2-7	TGTGCCAGCAGCAGGGGATACGAGCAGTACTTC	CASSRGYEQYF
.	.	TRBV7-7	TRBJ2-1	TGTGCCAGCAGCCATGGGACTTCAGGCGCCGATGAGCAGTTCTTC	CASSHGTSGADEQFF
.	TRBD1	TRBV15	TRBJ1-6	TGTGCCACCAGCAGAGACCCCACCCAGGGACAGTCCAACTTT	CATSRDPTQGQSNF
.	.	TRBV30	TRBJ2-7	TGTGCCTGGAATGGGGATTTAGCCTACGAGCAGTACTTC	CAWNGDLAYEQYF
few	.	TRBV28	TRBJ1-2	TGTGCCAGCAGTTTGAGGGGGGGCGCAAATGGCTACACCTTC	CASSLRGGANGYTF
.	.	TRBV21-1	TRBJ2-6	TGTGCCAGCAGCAAAGAGGGATCTTACTCTGGGGCCAACGTCCTGACTTTC	CASSKEGSYSGANVLTF
.	.	TRBV5-6	TRBJ2-2	TGTGCCAGCAGCTTGGGACAGAACACCGGGGAGCTGTTTTTT	CASSLGQNTGELFF
.	.	TRBV19	TRBJ2-7	TGTGCCAGTAGTGAGAAACAGGGAGTCTACGAGCAGTACTTC	CASSEKQGVYEQYF
few	.	TRBV6-6	TRBJ2-1	TGTGCCAGCAGTTACTCGGATGAGCAGTTCTTC	CASSYSDEQFF
once	.	TRBV6-5	TRBJ1-1	TGTGCCAGCAGTCCCTCGCCCTGGATGAACACTGAAGCTTTCTTT	CASSPSPWMNTEAFF
.	TRBD2	TRBV27	TRBJ2-1	TGTGCCAGCAGTTCGACTAGCGGGATATACAATGAGCAGTTCTTC	CASSSTSGIYNEQFF
.	TRBD1	TRBV2	TRBJ2-7	TGTGCCAGCAGTGAGGGGACAGGGGGAACCTACGAGCAGTACTTC	CASSEGTGGTYEQYF
.	TRBD1	TRBV5-1	TRBJ1-4	TGCGCCAGCAGATCAACAGGGGCCGGCGCTAATGAAAAACTGTTTTTT	CASRSTGAGANEKLFF
.	TRBD2	TRBV11-2	TRBJ2-3	TGTGCCAGCAGCTTCGAGACTAGCGGGACTCCAGATACGCAGTATTTT	CASSFETSGTPDTQYF
few	.	TRBV5-1	TRBJ2-3	TGCGCCAGCAGCTTGGCCCTGCGGGGCACAGATACGCAGTATTTT	CASSLALRGTDTQYF
once	TRBD1	TRBV6-5	TRBJ1-1	TGTGCCAGCAGTTATTTCACAGGGGAAACTGAAGCTTTCTTT	CASSYFTGETEAFF
.	TRBD1	TRBV4-2	TRBJ1-3	TGTGCCAGCAGCCTTGTAGGACAGGGCGGGAACACCATATATTTT	CASSLVGQGGNTIYF